Described below is a single T cell receptor (beta chain) sequence and its context. As handled by the study authors: Scientists estimated how many nucleated cells there were by amplifying reference gene primers. TCRdb's copy holds only in-frame clones and misses some; the assay was immunoSEQ multiplex PCR. V, J and clone size are taken as reported in that table, and D and trimming were inferred from the DNA itself. Of some 350,000 clones in the sample, around 89% were seen once. Cohort 3 donors were reported recovered after two negative PCRs, clearance, or symptom resolution. V dropped 1 base and J dropped 2 bases, with 11 bases sitting between them. Germline lookup yields CDR1 KGHDR and CDR2 SFDVKD. There are 16 residues in the CDR3. This sample is part of a study of blood T cell repertoires in COVID-19. The wider study: The United States, Italy and Spain supplied acute and convalescent COVID-19 samples.

This clonotype was sampled from a man between 18 and 35 years old who had recovered from COVID-19. Source material: PBMCs or T cells enriched from blood (not recorded which). This chain joins TRBV24-1 and TRBJ2-1; the D gene is possibly TRBD2 (6 bases). CDR3 sequence (DNA): TGTGCCACCAGTGATTTCGGGGCGGGAACCTACAATGAGCAGTTCTTC. This gives the protein CATSDFGAGTYNEQFF.